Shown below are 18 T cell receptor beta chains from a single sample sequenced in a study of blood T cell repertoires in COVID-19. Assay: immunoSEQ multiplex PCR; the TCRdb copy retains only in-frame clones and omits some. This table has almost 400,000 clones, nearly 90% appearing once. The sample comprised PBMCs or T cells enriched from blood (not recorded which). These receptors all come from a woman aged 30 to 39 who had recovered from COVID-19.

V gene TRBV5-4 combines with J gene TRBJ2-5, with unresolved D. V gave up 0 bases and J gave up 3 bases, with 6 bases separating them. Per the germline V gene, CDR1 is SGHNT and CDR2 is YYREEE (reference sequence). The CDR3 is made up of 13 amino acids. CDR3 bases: TGTGCCAGCAGCTTGGAGGCGGAAGAGACCCAGTACTTC. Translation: CASSLEAEETQYF.

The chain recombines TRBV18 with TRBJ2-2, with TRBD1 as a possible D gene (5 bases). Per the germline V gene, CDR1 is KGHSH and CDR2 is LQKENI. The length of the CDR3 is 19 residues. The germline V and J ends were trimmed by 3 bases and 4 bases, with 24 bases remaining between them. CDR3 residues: CASSPRILQRQRSTGELFF. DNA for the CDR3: TGTGCCAGCTCACCCCGGATCCTTCAAAGACAGAGGAGCACCGGGGAGCTGTTTTTT.

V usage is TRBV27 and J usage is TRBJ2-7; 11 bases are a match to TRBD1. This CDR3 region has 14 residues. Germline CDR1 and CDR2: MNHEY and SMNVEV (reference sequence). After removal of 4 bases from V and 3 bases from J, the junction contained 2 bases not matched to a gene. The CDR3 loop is CASSWTGGGYEQYF. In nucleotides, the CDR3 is TGTGCCAGCAGTTGGACAGGGGGCGGCTACGAGCAGTACTTC.

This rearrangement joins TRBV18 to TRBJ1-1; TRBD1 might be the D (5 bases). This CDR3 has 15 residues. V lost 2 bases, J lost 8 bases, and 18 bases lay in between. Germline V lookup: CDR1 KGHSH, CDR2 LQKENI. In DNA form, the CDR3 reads TGTGCCAGCTCACCATTGGGGCTGACAGAGCAGGAAGCTTTCTTT. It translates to CASSPLGLTEQEAFF.

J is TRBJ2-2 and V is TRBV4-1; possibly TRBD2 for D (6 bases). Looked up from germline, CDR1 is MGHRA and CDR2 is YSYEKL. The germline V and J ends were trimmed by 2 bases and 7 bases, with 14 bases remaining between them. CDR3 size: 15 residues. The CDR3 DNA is TGCGCCAGCAGCCAAATGGGTCCCGGGGGCGGGGAGCTGTTTTTT. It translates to CASSQMGPGGGELFF.

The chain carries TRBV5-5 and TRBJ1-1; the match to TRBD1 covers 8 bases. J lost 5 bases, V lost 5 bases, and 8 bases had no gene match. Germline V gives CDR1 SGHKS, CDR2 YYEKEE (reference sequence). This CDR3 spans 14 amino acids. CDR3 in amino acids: CASSPDRGFTEAFF. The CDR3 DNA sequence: TGTGCCAGCAGTCCCGACAGGGGTTTTACTGAAGCTTTCTTT.

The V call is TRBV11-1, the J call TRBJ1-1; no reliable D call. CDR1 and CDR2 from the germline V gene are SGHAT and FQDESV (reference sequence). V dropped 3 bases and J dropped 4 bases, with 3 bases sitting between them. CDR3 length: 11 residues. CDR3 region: CASSFSTEAFF. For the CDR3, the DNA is TGTGCCAGCAGCTTTAGCACTGAAGCTTTCTTT.

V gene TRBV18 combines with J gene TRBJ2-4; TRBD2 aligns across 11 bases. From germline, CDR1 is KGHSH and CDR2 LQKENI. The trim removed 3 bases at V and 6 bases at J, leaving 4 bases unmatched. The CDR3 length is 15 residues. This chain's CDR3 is CASSPSLAGGNIQYF. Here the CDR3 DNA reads TGTGCCAGCTCACCGTCTCTAGCGGGAGGAAACATTCAGTACTTC.

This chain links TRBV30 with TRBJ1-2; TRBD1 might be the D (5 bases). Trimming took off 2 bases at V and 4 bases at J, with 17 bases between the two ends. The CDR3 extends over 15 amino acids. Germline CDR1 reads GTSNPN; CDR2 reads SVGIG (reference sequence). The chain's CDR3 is CAWSKGGAAVYGYTF. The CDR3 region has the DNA TGTGCCTGGAGTAAGGGAGGGGCTGCCGTCTATGGCTACACCTTC.

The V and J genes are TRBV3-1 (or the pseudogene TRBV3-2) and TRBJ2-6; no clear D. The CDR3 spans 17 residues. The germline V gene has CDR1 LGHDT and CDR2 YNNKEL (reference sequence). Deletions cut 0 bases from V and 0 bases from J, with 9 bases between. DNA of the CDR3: TGTGCCAGCAGCCAAGAAGAGTCCATCTCTGGGGCCAACGTCCTGACTTTC. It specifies CASSQEESISGANVLTF.

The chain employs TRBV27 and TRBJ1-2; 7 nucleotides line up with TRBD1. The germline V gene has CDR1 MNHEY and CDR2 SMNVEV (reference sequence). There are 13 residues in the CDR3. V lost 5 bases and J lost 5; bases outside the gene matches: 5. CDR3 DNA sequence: TGTGCCAGCAGTCCGGACAGGATATATGGCTACACCTTC. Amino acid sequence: CASSPDRIYGYTF.

This chain's CDR3 is CAKQGCSYNEQFF. The CDR3 DNA sequence: TGTGCCAAACAGGGGTGTTCCTACAATGAGCAGTTCTTC. The chain couples TRBV21-1 to TRBJ2-1; TRBD1, the D gene given by the table, was not confirmed from the DNA. TRBV21-1 is a listed pseudogene. CDR3 length equals 13 residues.

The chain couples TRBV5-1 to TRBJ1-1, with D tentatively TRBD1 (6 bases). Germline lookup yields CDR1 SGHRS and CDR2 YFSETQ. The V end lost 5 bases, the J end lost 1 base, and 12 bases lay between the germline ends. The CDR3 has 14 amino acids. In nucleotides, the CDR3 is TGCGCCAGCAGAGTTACAGGGCCGAACACTGAAGCTTTCTTT. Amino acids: CASRVTGPNTEAFF. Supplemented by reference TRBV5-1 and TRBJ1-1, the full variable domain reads KAGVTQTPRYLIKTRGQQVTLSCSPISGHRSVSWYQQTPGQGLQFLFEYFSETQRNKGNFPGRFSGRQFSNSRSEMNVSTLELGDSALYLCASRVTGPNTEAFFGQGTRLTVV.

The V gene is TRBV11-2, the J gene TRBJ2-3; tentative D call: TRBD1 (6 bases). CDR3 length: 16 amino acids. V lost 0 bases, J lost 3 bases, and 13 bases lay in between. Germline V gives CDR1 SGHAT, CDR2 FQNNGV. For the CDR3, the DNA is TGTGCCAGCAGCTTAGATCCCCAGGGGCGGACAGATACGCAGTATTTT. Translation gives CASSLDPQGRTDTQYF.

As DNA, the CDR3 is TGCAGCGTTGAAGGGCCTAGTCAAGAGACCCAGTACTTC. This sequence encodes CSVEGPSQETQYF. V and J are TRBV29-1 and TRBJ2-5; D not certain. Germline V gene data show CDR1 as SQVTM and CDR2 as ANQGSEA. The CDR3 contains 13 residues. Trimming stripped 1 base from V and 2 bases from J, with 8 bases between.

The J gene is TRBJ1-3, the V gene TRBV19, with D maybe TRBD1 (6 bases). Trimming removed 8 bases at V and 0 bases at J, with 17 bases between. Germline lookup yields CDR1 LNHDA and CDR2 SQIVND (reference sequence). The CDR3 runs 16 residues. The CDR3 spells CASSQTGDRSGNTIYF. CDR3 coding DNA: TGTGCCAGTTCGCAGACAGGCGACCGCTCTGGAAACACCATATATTTT.

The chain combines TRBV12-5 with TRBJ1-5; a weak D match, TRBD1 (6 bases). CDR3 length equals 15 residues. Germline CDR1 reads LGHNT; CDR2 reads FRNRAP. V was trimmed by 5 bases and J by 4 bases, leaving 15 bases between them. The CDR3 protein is CASGAPGTPNQPQHF. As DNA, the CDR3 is TGTGCTAGTGGTGCCCCCGGGACACCTAATCAGCCCCAGCATTTT.

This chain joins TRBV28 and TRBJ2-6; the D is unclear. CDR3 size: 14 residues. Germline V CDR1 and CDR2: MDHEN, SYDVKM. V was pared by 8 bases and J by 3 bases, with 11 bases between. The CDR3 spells CASASFGGANVLTF. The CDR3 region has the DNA TGTGCCAGCGCAAGTTTCGGTGGGGCCAACGTCCTGACTTTC.